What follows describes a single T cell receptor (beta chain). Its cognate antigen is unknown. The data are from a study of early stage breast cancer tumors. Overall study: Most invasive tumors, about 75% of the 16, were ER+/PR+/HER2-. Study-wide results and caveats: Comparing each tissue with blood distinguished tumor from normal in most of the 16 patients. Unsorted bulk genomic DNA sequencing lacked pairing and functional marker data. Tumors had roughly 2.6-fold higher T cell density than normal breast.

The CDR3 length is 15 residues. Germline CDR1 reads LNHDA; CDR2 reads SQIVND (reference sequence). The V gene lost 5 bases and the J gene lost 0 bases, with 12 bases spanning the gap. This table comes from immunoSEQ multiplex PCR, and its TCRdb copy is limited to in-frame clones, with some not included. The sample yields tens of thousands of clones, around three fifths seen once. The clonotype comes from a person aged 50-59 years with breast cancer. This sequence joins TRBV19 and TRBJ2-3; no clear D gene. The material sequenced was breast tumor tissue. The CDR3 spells CASSPRAASTDTQYF. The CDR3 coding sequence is TGTGCCAGTAGTCCCCGGGCCGCTAGCACAGATACGCAGTATTTT.